Listed below are T cell receptor beta chains from one sample, sequenced in a study of T cell repertoires in cytomegalovirus infection. These TCRs' antigens remain unknown. MiXCR was run by TCRdb on the reads, yielding one entry per CDR3 protein. The sample has approximately 470,000 distinct CDR3 sequences; approximately 40% are singletons. The material was cultured PBMCs, obtained from culture after CMV antigen stimulation. These receptors were taken from a human donor in good health (CMV status not recorded). Some clones in this sample may be carry-over from other donors' samples. The CDR3 runs from the conserved cysteine through the conserved F or W. The D gene is left open where the match is weak. Clone size is given for some rows only: seen once, a few or many times, or a class if the clone is expanded.

J: TRBJ2-1
V: TRBV5-6
size: few
D: NA
CDR3: CASSGGHILEQFF
DNA: TGTGCCAGCAGCGGCGGACACATTCTTGAGCAGTTCTTC

J: TRBJ1-5
V: TRBV6-9
size: few
D: NA
CDR3: CASSHSDRINSNQPQHF
DNA: TGTGCCAGCAGTCATTCGGACAGAATCAATAGCAATCAGCCCCAGCATTTT

J: TRBJ2-1
V: TRBV20-1
size: few
D: TRBD2
CDR3: CSADGTSGMESYNEQFF
DNA: TGCAGTGCGGACGGGACTAGCGGGATGGAGTCCTACAATGAGCAGTTCTTC

J: TRBJ2-6
V: TRBV7-2
size: many
D: NA
CDR3: CASSPKVSGANVLTF
DNA: TGTGCCAGCAGCCCCAAAGTCTCTGGGGCCAACGTCCTGACTTTC

J: TRBJ1-6
V: TRBV6-1
size: few
D: NA
CDR3: CASSESYFGESPLHF
DNA: TGTGCCAGCAGTGAGTCCTATTTCGGGGAGTCACCCCTCCACTTT

J: TRBJ2-2
V: TRBV6-1
size: NA
D: NA
CDR3: CASSRTLTGELFF
DNA: TGTGCCAGCAGTAGAACCCTCACCGGGGAGCTGTTTTTT

J: TRBJ1-2
V: TRBV7-2
size: NA
D: NA
CDR3: CASSLGGLSGGYTF
DNA: TGTGCCAGCAGCTTAGGGGGTCTATCGGGCGGCTACACCTTC

J: TRBJ2-7
V: TRBV5-5
size: few
D: NA
CDR3: CASSLGRLGEQYF
DNA: TGTGCCAGCAGCTTGGGCAGACTAGGCGAGCAGTACTTC

J: TRBJ1-1
V: TRBV5-1
size: NA
D: NA
CDR3: CASSLGEYMNTEAFF
DNA: TGCGCCAGCAGCTTGGGGGAATACATGAACACTGAAGCTTTCTTT

J: TRBJ1-5
V: TRBV12-3/TRBV12-4
size: NA
D: TRBD1
CDR3: CASSPGTGSNQPQHF
DNA: TGTGCCAGCAGTCCCGGGACAGGTAGCAATCAGCCCCAGCATTTT

J: TRBJ2-7
V: TRBV7-2
size: NA
D: TRBD2
CDR3: CASSTSGTRRYEQYF
DNA: TGTGCCAGCAGCACGTCCGGGACTAGACGCTACGAGCAGTACTTC

J: TRBJ2-1
V: TRBV28
size: NA
D: NA
CDR3: CASSLVSRGSEQFF
DNA: TGTGCCAGCAGTTTAGTGTCTAGGGGCAGTGAGCAGTTCTTC

J: TRBJ1-3
V: TRBV6-1
size: few
D: NA
CDR3: CASSEGRENTIYF
DNA: TGTGCCAGCAGTGAAGGACGGGAAAACACCATATATTTT

J: TRBJ1-4
V: TRBV6-6
size: NA
D: NA
CDR3: CASTGKNRVTNEKLFF
DNA: TGTGCCAGCACCGGTAAAAACAGGGTTACTAATGAAAAACTGTTTTTT

J: TRBJ2-5
V: TRBV7-2
size: few
D: NA
CDR3: CASSSQGGGETQYF
DNA: TGTGCCAGCAGCTCACAGGGGGGGGGTGAGACCCAGTACTTC

J: TRBJ1-6
V: TRBV11-2
size: NA
D: NA
CDR3: CASSSGVGNNSPLHF
DNA: TGTGCCAGCAGCTCCGGCGTGGGTAATAATTCACCCCTCCACTTT

J: TRBJ2-1
V: TRBV6-6
size: few
D: NA
CDR3: CASRLRDLAHNEQFF
DNA: TGTGCCAGCAGACTCCGGGACTTAGCCCACAATGAGCAGTTCTTC

J: TRBJ2-5
V: TRBV2
size: NA
D: NA
CDR3: CASSERAETQYF
DNA: TGTGCCAGCAGTGAACGGGCGGAGACCCAGTACTTC

J: TRBJ2-5
V: TRBV20-1
size: NA
D: NA
CDR3: CSARVASLGETQYF
DNA: TGCAGTGCTAGAGTGGCTAGTCTTGGGGAGACCCAGTACTTC

J: TRBJ2-5
V: TRBV6-6
size: NA
D: NA
CDR3: CASTPGVGETQYF
DNA: TGTGCCAGCACCCCGGGGGTGGGGGAGACCCAGTACTTC

J: TRBJ2-1
V: TRBV20-1
size: NA
D: TRBD2
CDR3: CSPQDPGGANYNEQFF
DNA: TGCAGTCCCCAGGACCCGGGGGGGGCGAATTACAATGAGCAGTTCTTC

J: TRBJ1-2
V: TRBV5-4
size: few
D: NA
CDR3: CASSSRGGVYGYTF
DNA: TGTGCCAGCAGCAGCCGGGGAGGGGTCTATGGCTACACCTTC

J: TRBJ2-1
V: TRBV7-6
size: many
D: NA
CDR3: CASSLGNEQFF
DNA: TGTGCCAGCAGCTTAGGGAATGAGCAGTTCTTC

J: TRBJ2-3
V: TRBV20-1
size: few
D: NA
CDR3: CSAREGLTDTQYF
DNA: TGCAGTGCTAGAGAGGGCCTCACAGATACGCAGTATTTT

J: TRBJ2-1
V: TRBV7-2
size: NA
D: NA
CDR3: CASSLVRFPPAEFF
DNA: TGTGCCAGCAGCTTAGTAAGATTTCCCCCTGCGGAGTTCTTC

J: TRBJ2-5
V: TRBV20-1
size: NA
D: NA
CDR3: CSARRGVETQYF
DNA: TGCAGTGCGAGGCGCGGTGTGGAGACCCAGTACTTC

J: TRBJ2-6
V: TRBV27
size: NA
D: NA
CDR3: CASRTSVLGGNSGANVLTF
DNA: TGTGCCAGCAGGACTTCGGTGTTAGGAGGGAACTCTGGGGCCAACGTCCTGACTTTC

J: TRBJ2-1
V: TRBV12-3/TRBV12-4
size: many
D: NA
CDR3: CASTPVGDYNEQFF
DNA: TGTGCCAGCACCCCCGTCGGGGACTACAATGAGCAGTTCTTC

J: TRBJ2-7
V: TRBV6-6
size: many
D: TRBD2
CDR3: CASSYLAGAEYEQYF
DNA: TGTGCCAGCAGTTATCTAGCGGGGGCAGAATACGAGCAGTACTTC

J: TRBJ2-5
V: TRBV6-6
size: NA
D: TRBD1
CDR3: CASSTGGHPYQETQYF
DNA: TGTGCCAGCAGCACAGGGGGTCACCCGTACCAAGAGACCCAGTACTTC

J: TRBJ2-6
V: TRBV19
size: NA
D: TRBD1
CDR3: CASTPGTGPAGANVLTF
DNA: TGTGCCAGTACCCCCGGGACAGGGCCTGCCGGGGCCAACGTCCTGACTTTC

J: TRBJ1-1
V: TRBV5-6
size: few
D: NA
CDR3: CASRELDNTEAFF
DNA: TGTGCCAGCAGGGAATTGGACAACACTGAAGCTTTCTTT

J: TRBJ1-1
V: TRBV15
size: NA
D: NA
CDR3: CATSNDRVEAFF
DNA: TGTGCCACCAGCAATGACAGAGTTGAAGCTTTCTTT

J: TRBJ2-7
V: TRBV7-9
size: few
D: NA
CDR3: CATHGGGAEQYF
DNA: TGTGCCACCCATGGGGGGGGCGCCGAGCAGTACTTC

J: TRBJ2-3
V: TRBV7-2
size: NA
D: NA
CDR3: CASSLRQGLGDTQYF
DNA: TGTGCCAGCAGCTTGCGACAGGGACTGGGAGATACGCAGTATTTT

J: TRBJ2-3
V: TRBV12-3/TRBV12-4
size: once
D: NA
CDR3: CASSFGENTDTQYF
DNA: TGTGCCAGCAGTTTCGGGGAGAACACAGATACGCAGTATTTT

J: TRBJ2-1
V: TRBV12-5
size: few
D: NA
CDR3: CASGTPDGSYNEQFF
DNA: TGTGCTAGTGGTACCCCCGACGGGTCCTACAATGAGCAGTTCTTC

J: TRBJ2-3
V: TRBV7-2
size: many
D: NA
CDR3: CASSLGREDTQYF
DNA: TGTGCCAGCAGCCTCGGACGGGAAGATACGCAGTATTTT

J: TRBJ2-6
V: TRBV5-4
size: NA
D: NA
CDR3: CASSLGAGAGANVLTF
DNA: TGTGCCAGCAGCTTGGGCGCAGGGGCTGGGGCCAACGTCCTGACTTTC

J: TRBJ2-7
V: TRBV3-1
size: NA
D: NA
CDR3: CASSSEDKATPLSQQYF
DNA: TGTGCCAGCAGCTCCGAGGACAAGGCGACCCCCCTATCACAGCAGTACTTC

J: TRBJ2-7
V: TRBV7-8
size: NA
D: TRBD1
CDR3: CASSLTPGQGARYEQYF
DNA: TGTGCCAGCAGCTTGACCCCGGGACAGGGGGCGAGATACGAGCAGTACTTC

J: TRBJ2-3
V: TRBV7-2
size: NA
D: NA
CDR3: CASSGGKRGHTDTQYF
DNA: TGTGCCTCCTCAGGGGGCAAGCGGGGGCACACAGATACGCAGTATTTT

J: TRBJ2-5
V: TRBV12-5
size: few
D: TRBD2
CDR3: CASGSLALGLGAAQYF
DNA: TGTGCTAGTGGTTCGCTAGCCCTAGGACTAGGGGCGGCCCAGTACTTC

J: TRBJ2-7
V: TRBV7-6
size: many
D: NA
CDR3: CASSSSGGPYEQYF
DNA: TGTGCCAGCAGTTCCTCGGGGGGCCCGTACGAGCAGTACTTC

J: TRBJ1-5
V: TRBV4-1
size: few
D: TRBD1
CDR3: CASSQTQGGLGNQPQHF
DNA: TGCGCCAGCAGCCAAACCCAGGGGGGTCTCGGCAATCAGCCCCAGCATTTT

J: TRBJ2-3
V: TRBV4-1
size: once
D: NA
CDR3: CASSQDLGGPRYETQYF
DNA: TGCGCCAGCAGCCAAGATCTGGGGGGACCCAGATACGAGACGCAGTATTTT

J: TRBJ2-3
V: TRBV7-2
size: NA
D: TRBD2
CDR3: CASSPAGFTDTQYF
DNA: TGTGCCAGCAGCCCAGCGGGGTTCACAGATACGCAGTATTTT

J: TRBJ1-1
V: TRBV6-5
size: few
D: NA
CDR3: CASSYEGGKGTEAFF
DNA: TGTGCCAGCAGTTACGAGGGCGGGAAAGGCACTGAAGCTTTCTTT

J: TRBJ2-6
V: TRBV6-1
size: NA
D: NA
CDR3: CASSYKGRISGANVLTF
DNA: TGTGCCAGCAGTTACAAGGGACGGATCTCTGGGGCCAACGTCCTGACTTTC

J: TRBJ2-1
V: TRBV6-2/TRBV6-3
size: few
D: TRBD2
CDR3: CASSPGLGRGDEQFF
DNA: TGTGCCAGCAGTCCGGGACTAGGGAGAGGTGATGAGCAGTTCTTC

J: TRBJ2-1
V: TRBV7-9
size: NA
D: NA
CDR3: CASSSTGFSNEQFF
DNA: TGTGCCAGCAGCTCAACCGGGTTCAGCAATGAGCAGTTCTTC

J: TRBJ1-5
V: TRBV7-2
size: NA
D: NA
CDR3: CASSLGGVSNQPQHF
DNA: TGTGCCAGCAGCTTAGGTGGGGTAAGCAATCAGCCCCAGCATTTT

J: TRBJ2-7
V: TRBV12-3/TRBV12-4
size: few
D: NA
CDR3: CASSYTGTSYEQYF
DNA: TGTGCCAGCAGTTATACTGGGACAAGCTACGAGCAGTACTTC

J: TRBJ2-5
V: TRBV7-9
size: NA
D: NA
CDR3: CASSRMSGVSGETQYF
DNA: TGTGCCAGCAGCAGAATGTCGGGAGTTTCCGGAGAGACCCAGTACTTC